Listed below are T cell receptor beta chains from one sample, sequenced in a study of blood T cells in healthy people across ages. TCRdb redid the calling of the 5' RACE reads with MiXCR, one entry per CDR3 protein. The sample has 1.8 million or so distinct CDR3 sequences; about 39% are singletons. The material sequenced was blood. These TCRs come from a human donor in good health. CDR3s include the opening cysteine and the closing phenylalanine or tryptophan. The D gene is left open where the match is weak. Only some rows state a clone size, as once, few, many or a class for expanded clones.

>NA|TRBV20-1|NA
CSARVKGNQPQHF
>NA|TRBV2|NA
CASSEAPRGNQPQHF
>NA|TRBV28|NA
CASSFRESGNTIYF
>TRBD2|TRBV4-3|few
CASSHGGGAGETQYF
>NA|TRBV4-1|many
CASSWEGQSSYEQYF
>TRBD1|TRBV28|few
CASSHRGDTEAFF
>TRBD1|TRBV20-1|few
CSAVYGTENSPLHF
>TRBD2|TRBV12-3/TRBV12-4|NA
CASSWAGVADTQYF
>NA|TRBV29-1|few
CSVLGTYSYEQYF
>TRBD1|TRBV20-1|few
CSATRDRVPYEQYF
>NA|TRBV20-1|NA
CSATTAPRAKNIQYF
>TRBD2|TRBV4-3|NA
CASSQDPSGGFSSTDTQYF
>NA|TRBV7-2|NA
CASSLTTVTHCEQYF
>TRBD1|TRBV6-2/TRBV6-3|NA
CASNWGQGNQPQHF
>NA|TRBV20-1|few
CSATVQGNTGELFF
>NA|TRBV2|NA
CASFGGHSYNEQFF
>NA|TRBV6-5|few
CASSPMTVLKETQYF
>TRBD1|TRBV5-1|NA
CASSLADPQGIETQYF
>NA|TRBV7-8|many
CASSLGGPSTDTQYF
>TRBD1|TRBV5-6|many
CASSLEQGGSTDTQYF
>NA|TRBV10-2|NA
CASSESDLDEQYF
>NA|TRBV5-1|NA
CASSSPPRGNSGANVLTF
>NA|TRBV5-6|NA
CASSPTTLSTGIGTQYF
>NA|TRBV12-3/TRBV12-4|NA
CASSARTDTEAFF
>NA|TRBV5-5|NA
CASSPIGTLTNEQYF
>NA|TRBV6-5|NA
CASSYPYGVEQYF
>TRBD1|TRBV3-1|NA
CASRSQTGGLTDTQYF
>NA|TRBV7-2|few
CASSTSGLPMEGPLHF
>TRBD1|TRBV6-6|few
CASSYSQGARPYEQYF
>TRBD1|TRBV4-1|NA
CASSQGGGRTGGNIQYF
>TRBD2|TRBV5-1|NA
CASSPPGTSGLSTDTQYF
>TRBD1|TRBV29-1|NA
CSGTGTGPYEQYF
>TRBD1|TRBV7-9|NA
CASSVTGVYETQFF
>TRBD2|TRBV29-1|NA
CSAAEGGGRVETQYF
>NA|TRBV4-3|NA
CASSQDTANYGYTF
>NA|TRBV9|NA
CASSVAGPIYGYTF
>NA|TRBV5-5|few
CASEGEGREQFF
>NA|TRBV20-1|NA
CSARDRKPPRLSQDTQYF
>TRBD1|TRBV10-2|NA
CASSEGQGGDGYTF
>NA|TRBV20-1|NA
CSTNGDEDTQYF
>NA|TRBV7-2|NA
CASSSPPQQGGRNQPQHF
>TRBD1|TRBV7-2|NA
CASNLKGQGIYGSPLHF
>NA|TRBV29-1|NA
CSVAVAEETQYF
>NA|TRBV11-2|NA
CASSLYLESYGYTF
>NA|TRBV5-1|NA
CASSLFTTETQYF
>TRBD1|TRBV12-3/TRBV12-4|few
CASSLGQGARNSPLHF
>NA|TRBV3-1|NA
CASSQGDTFQETQYF
>NA|TRBV6-6|NA
CASSYSMQRGGEAFF
>NA|TRBV18|NA
CASSTTETGTDTQYF
>TRBD2|TRBV20-1|NA
CSAIRGGTDTQYF